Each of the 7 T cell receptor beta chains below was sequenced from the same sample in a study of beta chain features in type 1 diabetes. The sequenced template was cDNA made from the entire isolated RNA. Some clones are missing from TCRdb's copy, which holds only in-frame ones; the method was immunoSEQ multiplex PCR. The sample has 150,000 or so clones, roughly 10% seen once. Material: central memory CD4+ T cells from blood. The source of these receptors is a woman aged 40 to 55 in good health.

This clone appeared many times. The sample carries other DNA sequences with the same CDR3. The DNA of the CDR3 is TGTGCCAGCTCACCACCGGGACAGGGGGCCAACACCATATATTTT. This translates into CASSPPGQGANTIYF. This chain connects TRBV18 to TRBJ1-3; 12 bases align to TRBD1. CDR1 is KGHSH, CDR2 LQKENI, per germline. Unmatched junction bases numbered 1, after V lost 0 bases and J lost 7 bases. The CDR3 runs to 15 residues. Filled out from reference TRBV18 and TRBJ1-3, the complete variable domain reads NAGVMQNPRHLVRRRGQEARLRCSPMKGHSHVYWYRQLPEEGLKFMVYLQKENIIDESGMPKERFSAEFPKEGPSILRIQQVVRGDSAAYFCASSPPGQGANTIYFGEGSWLTVV.

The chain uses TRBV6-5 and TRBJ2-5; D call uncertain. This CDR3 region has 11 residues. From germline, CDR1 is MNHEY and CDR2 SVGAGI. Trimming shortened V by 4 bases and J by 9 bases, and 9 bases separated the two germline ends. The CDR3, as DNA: TGTGCCAGCAGTTCACGACTGCCCCAGTACTTC. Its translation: CASSSRLPQYF.

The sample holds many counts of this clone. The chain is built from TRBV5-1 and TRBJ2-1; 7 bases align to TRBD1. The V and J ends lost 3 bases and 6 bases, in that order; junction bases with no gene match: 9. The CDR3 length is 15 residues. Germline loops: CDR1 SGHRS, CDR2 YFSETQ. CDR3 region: CASSSQGQHLNEQFF. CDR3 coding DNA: TGCGCCAGCAGCTCGCAGGGACAGCACCTCAATGAGCAGTTCTTC. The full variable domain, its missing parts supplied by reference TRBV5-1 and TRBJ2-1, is KAGVTQTPRYLIKTRGQQVTLSCSPISGHRSVSWYQQTPGQGLQFLFEYFSETQRNKGNFPGRFSGRQFSNSRSEMNVSTLELGDSALYLCASSSQGQHLNEQFFGPGTRLTVL.

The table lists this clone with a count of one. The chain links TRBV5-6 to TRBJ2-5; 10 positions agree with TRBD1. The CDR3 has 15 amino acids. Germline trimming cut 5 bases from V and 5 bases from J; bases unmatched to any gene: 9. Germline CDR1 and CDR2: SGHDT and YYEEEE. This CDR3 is CASRGSGQGYETQYF. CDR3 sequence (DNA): TGTGCCAGCAGGGGATCGGGACAGGGGTACGAGACCCAGTACTTC.

The CDR3: CASSLGGHPNTEAFF. Written as DNA, the CDR3 is TGCGCCAGCAGCTTGGGAGGACACCCGAACACTGAAGCTTTCTTT. The chain joins TRBV5-1 to TRBJ1-1; possible D gene TRBD1, 5 bases. Trimming removed 0 bases from V and 1 base from J, with 10 bases in between. CDR3 length: 15 residues. Germline V gene data show CDR1 as SGHRS and CDR2 as YFSETQ.

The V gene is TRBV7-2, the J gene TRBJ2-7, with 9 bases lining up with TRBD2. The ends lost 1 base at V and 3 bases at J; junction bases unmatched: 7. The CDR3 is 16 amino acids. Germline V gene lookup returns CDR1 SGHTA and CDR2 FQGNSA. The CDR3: CASSLGAGGGGYEQYF. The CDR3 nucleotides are TGTGCCAGCAGCTTAGGAGCGGGCGGGGGGGGCTACGAGCAGTACTTC.

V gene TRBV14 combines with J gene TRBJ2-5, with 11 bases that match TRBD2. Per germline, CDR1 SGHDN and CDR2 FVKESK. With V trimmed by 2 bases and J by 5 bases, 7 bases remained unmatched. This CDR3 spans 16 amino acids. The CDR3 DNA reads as TGTGCCAGCAGCCAACTTAGCGGGGGGGCAGAGGAGACCCAGTACTTC. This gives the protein CASSQLSGGAEETQYF.